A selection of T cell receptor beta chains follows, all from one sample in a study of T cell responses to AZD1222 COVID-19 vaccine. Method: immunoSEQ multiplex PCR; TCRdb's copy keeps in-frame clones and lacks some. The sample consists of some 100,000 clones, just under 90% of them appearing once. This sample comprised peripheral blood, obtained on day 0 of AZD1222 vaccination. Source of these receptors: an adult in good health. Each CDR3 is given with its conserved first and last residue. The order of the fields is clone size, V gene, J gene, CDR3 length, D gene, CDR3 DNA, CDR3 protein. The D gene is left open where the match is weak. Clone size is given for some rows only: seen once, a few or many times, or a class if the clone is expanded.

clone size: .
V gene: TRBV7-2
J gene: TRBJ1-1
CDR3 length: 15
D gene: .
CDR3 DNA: TGTGCCAGCAGCTTAGTAGGAGGAAAGAACACTGAAGCTTTCTTT
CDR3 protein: CASSLVGGKNTEAFF

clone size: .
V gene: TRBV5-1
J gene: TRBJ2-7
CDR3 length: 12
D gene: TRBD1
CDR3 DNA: TGCGCCAGCAGCCAGGACAGGGGAGAGCAGTACTTC
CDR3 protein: CASSQDRGEQYF

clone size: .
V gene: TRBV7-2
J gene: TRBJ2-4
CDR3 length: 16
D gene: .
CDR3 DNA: TGTGCCAGCAGCTTAGTGCCAGGGCTAGCCAAAAACATTCAGTACTTC
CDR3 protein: CASSLVPGLAKNIQYF

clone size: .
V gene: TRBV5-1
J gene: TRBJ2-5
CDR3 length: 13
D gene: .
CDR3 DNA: TGCGCCAGCAGCTTGCGGCAGAAAGAGACCCAGTACTTC
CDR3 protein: CASSLRQKETQYF

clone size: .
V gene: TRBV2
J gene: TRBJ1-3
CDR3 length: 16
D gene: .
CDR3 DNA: TGTGCCAGCAAGTTGGGGGGGGCAGGCCCTGGAAACACCATATATTTT
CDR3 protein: CASKLGGAGPGNTIYF

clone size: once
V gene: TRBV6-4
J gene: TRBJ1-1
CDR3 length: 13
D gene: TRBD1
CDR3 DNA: TGTGCCAGCTCCCGGACAGGGAACACTGAAGCTTTCTTT
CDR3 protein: CASSRTGNTEAFF

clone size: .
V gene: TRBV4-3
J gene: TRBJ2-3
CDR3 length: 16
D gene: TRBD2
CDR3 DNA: TGCGCCAGCAGCCCAGGGACTAGCGGGTCGACAGATACGCAGTATTTT
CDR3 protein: CASSPGTSGSTDTQYF

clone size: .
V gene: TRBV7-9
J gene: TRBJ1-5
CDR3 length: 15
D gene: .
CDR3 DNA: TGTGCCAGCAGCTTAGCCGGGGGGAATAATCAGCCCCAGCATTTT
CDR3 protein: CASSLAGGNNQPQHF

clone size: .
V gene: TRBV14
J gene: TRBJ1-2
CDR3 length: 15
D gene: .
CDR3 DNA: TGTGCCAGCAGCCAAGTGTCAGGTGCTCAGAGAGGCTACACCTTC
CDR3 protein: CASSQVSGAQRGYTF

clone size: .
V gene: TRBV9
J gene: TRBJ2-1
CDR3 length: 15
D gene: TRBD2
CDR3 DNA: TGTGCCAGCAGCTTAGGGGGACTAGCGGGCAATGAGCAGTTCTTC
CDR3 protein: CASSLGGLAGNEQFF

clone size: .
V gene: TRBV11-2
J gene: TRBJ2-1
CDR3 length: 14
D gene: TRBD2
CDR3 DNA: TGTGCCAGCAGCCCAGCGGGGACCTACAATGAGCAGTTCTTC
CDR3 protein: CASSPAGTYNEQFF